This T cell receptor (beta chain) was found in a study of CXCR3-negative and CXCR3-positive naive CD8 T cells. Study conclusions and caveats: Naive subsets did not differ in surface CD5, and the authors estimated TCR strength using properties of the TRB CDR3. Hydrophobicity was higher for TRB CDR3s found in CXCR3-positive naive cells than in CXCR3-negative naive cells.

Sorting yielded triplicates of fewer than 350,000 cells for each CD8+ T cell subset. A CD45RO-CCR7+CD27+CD95- profile was what naive CD8+ T cells displayed. TRB cDNA was prepared as libraries by UMI-labeled 5' RACE. TCRdb re-analyzed the 5' RACE reads; it lists each CDR3 protein once, without DNA. The sample's table shows roughly 45,000 distinct CDR3 sequences. As for this clonotype: Antigen: not known.

The receptor was isolated from a human donor in good health. Some clones in this sample may be carry-over from other donors' samples. Sequenced material: naive CXCR3- CD8+ T cells from blood. Subset: CD45RO-CCR7+CD27+CD95- naive CD8+ T cells lacking CXCR3 (TNR3-).

The CDR3 spells CASSGPLESVQYF. The chain employs TRBV11-3 and TRBJ2-7; TCRdb selects TRBD2, and the lack of DNA leaves this call unchecked. Germline lookup yields CDR1 SGHNT and CDR2 YENEEA. This CDR3 has 13 residues.